This entry concerns a single T cell receptor beta chain. This sample was taken from a study of blood T cell repertoires in COVID-19. Whole-study context: The study drew acute and convalescent COVID-19 samples from the United States, Italy and Spain. T cells, B-cell-depleted T cells, or PBMCs supplied cDNA or gDNA.

In the authors' methods: Nucleated cell counts were estimated from reference gene primer amplification. Some clones are missing from TCRdb's copy, which holds only in-frame ones; the method was immunoSEQ multiplex PCR. The DNA was the basis for D and trimming; V, J and clone size are from that table. The data hold some 150,000 clones, with 84% observed a single time. The length of the CDR3 is 17 residues. The rearrangement joins TRBV21-1 to TRBJ2-2; the D call in the table, TRBD1, was not verified against the DNA. TRBV21-1 is a recognized pseudogene. Input material: peripheral blood. This sequence was found in a human donor in a cohort sampled during active COVID-19. In DNA form, the CDR3 reads TGTGCCAGCAGCAAAGGGATTTTGCAGGGTTGGACCGGGGAGCTGTTTTTT. It is translated as CASSKGILQGWTGELFF.